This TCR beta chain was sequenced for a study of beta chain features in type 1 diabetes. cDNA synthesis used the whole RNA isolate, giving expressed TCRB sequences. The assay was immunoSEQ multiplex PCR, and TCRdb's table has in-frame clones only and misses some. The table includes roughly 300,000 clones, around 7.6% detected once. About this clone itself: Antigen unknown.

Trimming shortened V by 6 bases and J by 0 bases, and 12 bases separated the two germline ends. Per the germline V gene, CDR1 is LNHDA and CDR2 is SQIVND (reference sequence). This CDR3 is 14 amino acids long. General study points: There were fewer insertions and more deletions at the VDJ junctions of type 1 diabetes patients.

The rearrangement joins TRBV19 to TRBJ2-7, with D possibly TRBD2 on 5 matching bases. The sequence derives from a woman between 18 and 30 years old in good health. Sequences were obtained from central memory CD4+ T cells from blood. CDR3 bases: TGTGCCAGTAGCCACGGACTTGACTCCTACGAGCAGTACTTC. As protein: CASSHGLDSYEQYF.